The 25 T cell receptor beta chains in this list originate from one sample, sequenced in a study of blood T cell repertoires in COVID-19. The repertoire was sequenced with immunoSEQ multiplex PCR; TCRdb's copy has only in-frame clones and lacks some. The repertoire has 220,000 or so clones, about 85% of them found once; the top ten carry about 10%. The sequenced material came from peripheral blood. These receptors all stem from a woman aged 45-65 years with COVID-19, enrolled during active disease.

This chain links TRBV7-8 with TRBJ1-2; 8 nucleotides match TRBD1. This CDR3 has 15 amino acids. Losses at the gene ends were 5 bases for V and 4 bases for J; bases not matched to a gene: 9. Germline CDR1 is SGHVS and CDR2 is FQNEAQ. For the CDR3, the DNA is TGTGCCAGCAGCCGGGGGGGACAGGCAACCTATGGCTACACCTTC. Translation: CASSRGGQATYGYTF.

The rearrangement uses TRBV20-1 and TRBJ2-4; D perhaps matches TRBD2 (6 bases). The length of the CDR3 is 14 residues. Trimming removed 3 bases at V and 3 bases at J, with 12 bases between. The germline CDR1 and CDR2 sequences are DFQATT and SNEGSKA (reference sequence). DNA for the CDR3: TGCAGTGCTAGTTTTCCCGGGGGCAAAAACATTCAGTACTTC. Its protein product is CSASFPGGKNIQYF.

The V and J genes are TRBV7-2 and TRBJ1-2; D is ambiguous. Trimming cost V 5 bases and J 8 bases, with 15 bases left between them. The CDR3 runs 13 residues. Looked up from germline, CDR1 is SGHTA and CDR2 is FQGNSA. This chain's CDR3 is CASSLLRGTGYTF. For the CDR3, the DNA is TGTGCCAGCAGCCTGCTACGGGGTACGGGCTACACCTTC.

The chain carries TRBV7-2 and TRBJ2-7; weak D call: TRBD2 (6 bases). This CDR3 is 14 amino acids long. Per the germline V gene, CDR1 is SGHTA and CDR2 is FQGNSA. Trimming removed 5 bases from V and 0 bases from J, with 11 bases in between. The CDR3 spells CASSTGGNSYEQYF. CDR3 bases: TGTGCCAGCAGCACCGGGGGTAACTCCTACGAGCAGTACTTC.

V is TRBV27 and J is TRBJ2-3, with 7 bases identical to TRBD1. J was trimmed by 4 bases and V by 2 bases; bases with no gene match: 3. CDR1 and CDR2 from the germline V gene are MNHEY and SMNVEV (reference sequence). There are 14 residues in the CDR3. This CDR3 is CASSLGQAADTQYF. Written as DNA, the CDR3 is TGTGCCAGCAGTTTAGGACAGGCCGCAGATACGCAGTATTTT.

This clone was observed a handful of times. The chain uses TRBV5-6 and TRBJ1-6; D not resolved. Trimming pared 3 bases from V and 1 base from J, leaving 14 bases between. The germline V gene has CDR1 SGHDT and CDR2 YYEEEE. CDR3 size: 17 residues. This CDR3 reads CASSSRRERSYNSPLHF. CDR3 bases: TGTGCCAGCAGCTCTAGACGGGAGAGATCCTATAATTCACCCCTCCACTTT.

The J gene is TRBJ1-3, the V gene TRBV19, with 7 bases lining up with TRBD1. This CDR3 is 17 amino acids long. V shed 3 bases and J 1 base; nucleotides not matched to a gene: 9. Germline V gives CDR1 LNHDA, CDR2 SQIVND (reference sequence). The CDR3: CASSMGQPWRSGNTIYF. The CDR3 nucleotides are TGTGCCAGTAGTATGGGACAGCCCTGGAGATCTGGAAACACCATATATTTT. Combining the CDR3 with reference TRBV19 and TRBJ1-3 gives the whole variable domain DGGITQSPKYLFRKEGQNVTLSCEQNLNHDAMYWYRQDPGQGLRLIYYSQIVNDFQKGDIAEGYSVSREKKESFPLTVTSAQKNPTAFYLCASSMGQPWRSGNTIYFGEGSWLTVV.

V usage is TRBV30 and J usage is TRBJ1-2; the match to TRBD1 covers 7 bases. The CDR3 sequence is 14 residues long. After removal of 2 bases from V and 6 bases from J, the junction contained 9 bases not matched to a gene. Germline-derived CDR1 and CDR2 are GTSNPN and SVGIG (reference sequence). CDR3 bases: TGTGCCTGGAGTCTGGTAGGAGGGGGCGATGGCTACACCTTC. This gives the protein CAWSLVGGGDGYTF.

The gene calls are TRBV30 and TRBJ1-1; unclear D gene. Per the germline V gene, CDR1 is GTSNPN and CDR2 is SVGIG (reference sequence). The V gene lost 2 bases and the J gene lost 1 base, with 5 bases spanning the gap. This CDR3 is built from 12 residues. The CDR3 nucleotides are TGTGCCTGGAGTCGGAGGAACACTGAAGCTTTCTTT. Encoded protein: CAWSRRNTEAFF.

The chain joins TRBV9 to TRBJ1-5; 7 bases agree with TRBD1. The CDR3 has 14 amino acids. V dropped 4 bases and J dropped 2; count of bases not matched to a gene: 3. The germline gives CDR1 SGDLS, CDR2 YYNGEE. In DNA, the CDR3 is TGTGCCAGCAGCTCAGGACAGGGCAATCAGCCCCAGCATTTT. This codes for CASSSGQGNQPQHF.

The gene calls are TRBV14 and TRBJ2-7; D might be TRBD1 (6 bases). The V and J ends lost 0 bases and 2 bases respectively, with 8 bases between them. This CDR3 contains 14 residues. Germline V gene sequence: CDR1 SGHDN, CDR2 FVKESK. The CDR3 region has the DNA TGTGCCAGCAGCCAAGAACAGGGCCCCTACGAGCAGTACTTC. Protein product: CASSQEQGPYEQYF.

The rearrangement joins TRBV28 to TRBJ2-2, with 7 bases that match TRBD1. CDR1 MDHEN and CDR2 SYDVKM come from the germline V gene. V lost 4 bases to trimming and J lost 3 bases; unmatched junction nucleotides: 5. This CDR3 region has 15 residues. CDR3 bases: TGTGCCAGCAGTTCTAACAGGGGTCACACCGGGGAGCTGTTTTTT. Residues: CASSSNRGHTGELFF.

This chain links TRBV5-1 with TRBJ1-3; D may be TRBD1 (5 bases). The CDR3 has 15 amino acids. CDR1 is SGHRS and CDR2 is YFSETQ in the germline V gene. Trimming removed 3 bases at V and 2 bases at J, with 12 bases between. CDR3 DNA sequence: TGCGCCAGCAGCTCGTGGTCGGGGGCTGGAAACACCATATATTTT. This encodes CASSSWSGAGNTIYF.

This clone was picked up one time. This rearrangement joins TRBV5-4 to TRBJ2-3; a possible D gene is TRBD2 (6 bases). In germline, CDR1 is SGHNT, CDR2 YYREEE (reference sequence). Trimming took off 3 bases at V and 6 bases at J, with 14 bases between the two ends. The CDR3 is made up of 14 amino acids. This chain's CDR3 is CASSSQKLADTQYF. The CDR3 DNA is TGTGCCAGCAGCTCCCAAAAACTAGCCGATACGCAGTATTTT.

The chain couples TRBV12-3 or TRBV12-4 to TRBJ1-6, with a tentative D call TRBD1 (5 bases). The CDR3 spans 12 residues. V lost 8 bases and J lost 10, with 12 bases in between. CDR3 region: CASALGGSPLHF. The DNA for the CDR3 is TGTGCCAGCGCCTTGGGGGGGTCACCCCTCCACTTT.

This clone was seen a single time. The gene calls are TRBV2 and TRBJ1-5, with TRBD1 identical over 10 bases. The CDR3 is 14 residues long. V shed 5 bases, J shed 7 bases, and the junction held 5 bases outside the gene matches. Germline CDR1 reads SNHLY; CDR2 reads FYNNEI. In nucleotides, the CDR3 is TGTGCCAGCAGTTTAGACAGGGGGCGACAGCCCCAGCATTTT. This encodes CASSLDRGRQPQHF.

The chain carries TRBV11-2 and TRBJ1-1; TRBD1 might be the D (6 bases). The CDR3 loop spans 14 amino acids. Germline V gene data show CDR1 as SGHAT and CDR2 as FQNNGV. Trimming took off 3 bases at V and 3 bases at J, with 11 bases between the two ends. CDR3 amino acids: CASSLGGQHTEAFF. CDR3 bases: TGTGCCAGCAGCTTGGGGGGGCAGCACACTGAAGCTTTCTTT.

The chain is built from TRBV30 and TRBJ1-2; no reliable D call. Germline-derived CDR1 and CDR2 are GTSNPN and SVGIG (reference sequence). CDR3 length: 14 amino acids. V lost 6 bases, J lost 1 base, and 15 bases lay in between. The CDR3 region has the DNA TGTGCCTGTGGGGAGGGTGAGAATAACTATGGCTACACCTTC. Residues: CACGEGENNYGYTF.

The V gene is TRBV18, the J gene TRBJ1-2; D is perhaps TRBD1 (5 bases). Germline V gene sequence: CDR1 KGHSH, CDR2 LQKENI. This CDR3 contains 14 residues. V shed 2 bases and J shed 2 bases, with 9 bases lying between them. CDR3 bases: TGTGCCAGCTCACCAGAGCAGGGCAACTATGGCTACACCTTC. Translated, it gives CASSPEQGNYGYTF.

V usage is TRBV5-8 and J usage is TRBJ2-2; 11 bases align to TRBD2. V lost 6 bases and J lost 7; bases outside the gene matches: 11. The CDR3 length is 16 residues. CDR1 and CDR2 from the germline V gene are SGHTS and YDEGEE. The CDR3 here is CASTFIAGGPVGELFF. Written as DNA, the CDR3 is TGTGCCAGCACCTTCATAGCGGGGGGGCCTGTCGGGGAGCTGTTTTTT.

This chain joins TRBV9 and TRBJ1-1, with unresolved D. V shed 0 bases and J shed 4 bases, with 10 bases lying between them. Looked up from germline, CDR1 is SGDLS and CDR2 is YYNGEE. The length of the CDR3 is 14 residues. The CDR3 here is CASSVEAGITEAFF. The CDR3 DNA follows: TGTGCCAGCAGCGTAGAGGCGGGGATCACTGAAGCTTTCTTT.

This clone was recorded only once. CDR3 sequence (DNA): TGTGCCATCAGAGTTGGGACAGTGTACGGTGAGCAGTTCTTC. This sequence encodes CAIRVGTVYGEQFF. The rearrangement joins TRBV10-3 to TRBJ2-1, with 7 bases fitting TRBD1. Per germline, CDR1 ENHRY and CDR2 SYGVKD. The V and J ends lost 6 bases and 9 bases, in that order; junction bases with no gene match: 11. CDR3 size: 14 residues.

This chain links TRBV6-2 or TRBV6-3 with TRBJ2-7, with TRBD2 identical over 10 bases. The CDR3 spans 19 residues. CDR1 and CDR2 from the germline V gene are MNHEY and SVGEGT. The junction had 11 bases not matched to a gene; V was cut back by 0 bases and J by 0 bases. The CDR3 here is CASSYSGLAGARSSYEQYF. The CDR3 DNA sequence: TGTGCCAGCAGTTACTCAGGGCTAGCGGGGGCCAGGAGCTCCTACGAGCAGTACTTC.

The chain uses TRBV27 and TRBJ2-3, with a possible D match to TRBD1 (6 bases). This CDR3 is 14 amino acids long. Germline V gene sequence: CDR1 MNHEY, CDR2 SMNVEV (reference sequence). V dropped 4 bases and J dropped 4 bases, with 12 bases sitting between them. This chain's CDR3 is CASSSGDNPDTQYF. CDR3 in DNA: TGTGCCAGCAGTTCCGGGGACAACCCAGATACGCAGTATTTT.

This chain joins TRBV30 and TRBJ1-1, with D maybe TRBD1 (5 bases). Germline-derived CDR1 and CDR2 are GTSNPN and SVGIG (reference sequence). CDR3 length equals 12 residues. Deletions cut 5 bases from V and 3 bases from J, with 10 bases between. Written as DNA, the CDR3 is TGTGCCTGGGCACCAGGGTACACTGAAGCTTTCTTT. Translating gives CAWAPGYTEAFF. The entire variable domain, with the rest obtained from reference TRBV30 and TRBJ1-1, is as follows: SQTIHQWPATLVQPVGSPLSLECTVEGTSNPNLYWYRQAAGRGLQLLFYSVGIGQISSEVPQNLSASRPQDRQFILSSKKLLLSDSGFYLCAWAPGYTEAFFGQGTRLTVV.